These 21 T cell receptor beta chains were all obtained from the same sample, sequenced in a study of OX40 agonist ivuxolimab in advanced cancers. The table came from immunoSEQ multiplex PCR; TCRdb's copy has only in-frame clones and leaves some out. The sample shows 65,000 to 85,000 clones, around nine tenths of them seen only once. Specimen: CD4+ or CD8+ T cells sorted from blood, collected in a trial of the OX40 agonist ivuxolimab. The receptors were gathered from an adult with an advanced solid tumor such as melanoma, head and neck, liver or kidney cancer.

This CDR3 is CAWSGGWKGEAFF. CDR3 sequence (DNA): TGTGCCTGGAGTGGGGGCTGGAAGGGTGAAGCTTTCTTT. The V and J genes are TRBV30 and TRBJ1-1; a possible D gene is TRBD1 (5 bases). Germline assignment: CDR1 GTSNPN and CDR2 SVGIG (reference sequence). The CDR3 has 13 amino acids. V was shortened by 1 base and J by 7 bases, with 13 bases between the two germline ends. Full variable domain (outside the CDR3, taken from reference TRBV30 and TRBJ1-1): SQTIHQWPATLVQPVGSPLSLECTVEGTSNPNLYWYRQAAGRGLQLLFYSVGIGQISSEVPQNLSASRPQDRQFILSSKKLLLSDSGFYLCAWSGGWKGEAFFGQGTRLTVV.

The J gene is TRBJ2-1, the V gene TRBV7-8; possibly TRBD1 for D (5 bases). Trimming pared 4 bases from V and 6 bases from J, leaving 10 bases between. Germline-derived CDR1 and CDR2 are SGHVS and FQNEAQ. The length of the CDR3 is 13 residues. CDR3 DNA sequence: TGTGCCAGCAGCTCCGATAGGGGCAATGAGCAGTTCTTC. Its translation: CASSSDRGNEQFF. Supplemented by reference TRBV7-8 and TRBJ2-1, the full variable domain reads GAGVSQSPRYKVAKRGQDVALRCDPISGHVSLFWYQQALGQGPEFLTYFQNEAQLDKSGLPSDRFFAERPEGSVSTLKIQRTQQEDSAVYLCASSSDRGNEQFFGPGTRLTVL.

This chain connects TRBV10-2 to TRBJ1-5; perhaps TRBD1 as D (5 bases). The V gene lost 11 bases and the J gene lost 4 bases, with 15 bases spanning the gap. The CDR3 length is 13 residues. CDR1 and CDR2 from the germline V gene are WSHSY and SAAADI. The CDR3 coding sequence is TGCGCCGTATGGGGGGGAATTAATCAGCCCCAGCATTTT. Its protein product is CAVWGGINQPQHF.

This rearrangement joins TRBV19 to TRBJ2-6; 10 bases fit TRBD1. V trimming: 5 bases; J trimming: 2 bases; junction bases outside the gene matches: 6. CDR1 and CDR2 (germline): LNHDA, SQIVND (reference sequence). CDR3 size: 17 residues. This chain's CDR3 is CASSVRQGAPGANVLTF. In DNA form, the CDR3 reads TGTGCCAGTAGTGTCCGACAGGGGGCCCCTGGGGCCAACGTCCTGACTTTC.

This clone came up a few times. V gene TRBV30 combines with J gene TRBJ2-3; 9 nucleotides agree with TRBD2. Trimming cost V 5 bases and J 0 bases; bases outside gene matches: 3. The CDR3 covers 14 residues. The germline CDR1 and CDR2 sequences are GTSNPN and SVGIG (reference sequence). Written as DNA, the CDR3 is TGTGCCTGGTCTAGCGGGACTAGCACAGATACGCAGTATTTT. Its protein product is CAWSSGTSTDTQYF. The full variable domain, rest sourced from reference TRBV30 and TRBJ2-3, is SQTIHQWPATLVQPVGSPLSLECTVEGTSNPNLYWYRQAAGRGLQLLFYSVGIGQISSEVPQNLSASRPQDRQFILSSKKLLLSDSGFYLCAWSSGTSTDTQYFGPGTRLTVL.

The genes are TRBV10-3 and TRBJ2-1, with 8 bases lining up with TRBD2. J lost 3 bases, V lost 7 bases, and 8 bases had no gene match. Germline V lookup: CDR1 ENHRY, CDR2 SYGVKD. This CDR3 is built from 15 residues. CDR3 in amino acids: CAITPGGADYNEQFF. The CDR3 coding sequence is TGTGCCATCACCCCGGGGGGGGCAGACTACAATGAGCAGTTCTTC.

J is TRBJ2-1 and V is TRBV5-1; D is possibly TRBD1 (5 bases). The germline gives CDR1 SGHRS, CDR2 YFSETQ. Trimming removed 4 bases from V and 8 bases from J, with 16 bases in between. This CDR3 region has 14 residues. The CDR3 DNA follows: TGCGCCAGCAGCGCCGACGGGCAGGGCTATGAGCAGTTCTTC. Its translation: CASSADGQGYEQFF.

The chain uses TRBV7-9 and TRBJ2-1; no firm D call. Germline values: CDR1 SEHNR, CDR2 FQNEAQ (reference sequence). This CDR3 has 14 amino acids. V gave up 3 bases and J gave up 5 bases, with 11 bases separating them. CDR3 sequence (DNA): TGTGCCAGCAGCTTTAATTTACAAGACAATGAGCAGTTCTTC. It translates to CASSFNLQDNEQFF.

V and J are TRBV30 and TRBJ2-5; D not certain. The CDR3 is 12 amino acids. V was clipped by 3 bases and J by 2 bases, with 7 bases between them. Germline V gives CDR1 GTSNPN, CDR2 SVGIG (reference sequence). CDR3 DNA: TGTGCCTGGAGCCGCCAGCAAGAGACCCAGTACTTC. Amino acids: CAWSRQQETQYF. The entire variable domain, with the rest obtained from reference TRBV30 and TRBJ2-5, is as follows: SQTIHQWPATLVQPVGSPLSLECTVEGTSNPNLYWYRQAAGRGLQLLFYSVGIGQISSEVPQNLSASRPQDRQFILSSKKLLLSDSGFYLCAWSRQQETQYFGPGTRLLVL.

The chain carries TRBV7-9 and TRBJ2-5; a possible D gene is TRBD2 (5 bases). V was pared by 2 bases and J by 4 bases, with 11 bases between. CDR3 length: 14 residues. Germline CDR1 and CDR2: SEHNR and FQNEAQ (reference sequence). As DNA, the CDR3 is TGTGCCAGCAGCTTATCGTCGAGCGGAGAGACCCAGTACTTC. Protein product: CASSLSSSGETQYF. Filled out from reference TRBV7-9 and TRBJ2-5, the complete variable domain reads DTGVSQNPRHKITKRGQNVTFRCDPISEHNRLYWYRQTLGQGPEFLTYFQNEAQLEKSRLLSDRFSAERPKGSFSTLEIQRTEQGDSAMYLCASSLSSSGETQYFGPGTRLLVL.

The chain recombines TRBV9 with TRBJ1-1, with D possibly matching TRBD1 (6 bases). Trimming removed 0 bases from V and 1 base from J, with 10 bases in between. From germline, CDR1 is SGDLS and CDR2 YYNGEE. CDR3 length equals 15 residues. In DNA form, the CDR3 reads TGTGCCAGCAGCGTAGTGGGGGCAGAGAACACTGAAGCTTTCTTT. This gives the protein CASSVVGAENTEAFF.

This chain connects TRBV10-3 to TRBJ2-7, with 10 bases that match TRBD2. Germline-derived CDR1 and CDR2 are ENHRY and SYGVKD. V gave up 5 bases and J gave up 2 bases; unmatched junction bases: 6. CDR3 length: 15 amino acids. DNA of the CDR3: TGTGCCATCAGTCCCGGACTAGCGGTTACCTACGAGCAGTACTTC. Amino acid sequence: CAISPGLAVTYEQYF.

The J gene is TRBJ2-4, the V gene TRBV27; D not certain. The CDR3 consists of 13 residues. CDR1 and CDR2 from the germline V gene are MNHEY and SMNVEV (reference sequence). V shed 5 bases and J shed 3 bases, with 8 bases lying between them. This chain's CDR3 is CASSPYIKNIQYF. The CDR3 DNA is TGTGCCAGCAGTCCCTACATCAAAAACATTCAGTACTTC.

This clone was observed once. V and J are TRBV4-2 and TRBJ1-1; 11 bases match TRBD1. Germline CDR1 reads LGHNA; CDR2 reads YNFKEQ. Trimming removed 4 bases from V and 1 base from J; junction bases left unmatched: 5. CDR3 size: 16 residues. The CDR3 spells CASSLAGQGGNTEAFF. CDR3 bases: TGTGCCAGCAGCCTTGCGGGACAGGGGGGGAACACTGAAGCTTTCTTT.

The J gene is TRBJ2-7, the V gene TRBV7-9, with D possibly called TRBD1 or TRBD2 (5 bases each). This CDR3 is built from 13 residues. Germline CDR1 and CDR2: SEHNR and FQNEAQ (reference sequence). Trimming removed 5 bases at V and 2 bases at J, with 10 bases between. The CDR3: CASSITGPYEQYF. CDR3 coding DNA: TGTGCCAGCAGCATTACGGGGCCCTACGAGCAGTACTTC.

The rearrangement uses TRBV11-3 and TRBJ2-5, with TRBD2 identical over 7 bases. V was clipped by 5 bases and J by 2 bases; unmatched bases: 8. This CDR3 spans 15 amino acids. CDR1 and CDR2 from the germline V gene are SGHNT and YENEEA. CDR3 DNA: TGTGCCAGCAGCCTCAGACTAGCCCTTCAAGAGACCCAGTACTTC. The encoded protein is CASSLRLALQETQYF.

The V and J genes are TRBV2 and TRBJ2-7; TRBD1 aligns across 8 bases. Losses at the gene ends were 5 bases for V and 4 bases for J; bases not matched to a gene: 10. Germline V lookup: CDR1 SNHLY, CDR2 FYNNEI. The CDR3 extends over 15 amino acids. Here the CDR3 DNA reads TGTGCCAGCAGTCCCCGGACAGGGAAAACTTACGAGCAGTACTTC. This codes for CASSPRTGKTYEQYF.

The chain is built from TRBV19 and TRBJ2-7, with D possibly TRBD1 on 6 matching bases. The V gene lost 4 bases and the J gene lost 2 bases, with 9 bases spanning the gap. CDR3 length equals 13 residues. In germline, CDR1 is LNHDA, CDR2 SQIVND (reference sequence). CDR3 in DNA: TGTGCCAGTAGTACAGGGGATACCTACGAGCAGTACTTC. This gives the protein CASSTGDTYEQYF.

This clone appeared a few times. The chain links TRBV19 to TRBJ1-2; D uncertain. The CDR3 has 13 residues. The germline gives CDR1 LNHDA, CDR2 SQIVND (reference sequence). The V end was cut by 5 bases, the J end by 8 bases, with 15 bases between. The CDR3 spells CASSLARPNGYTF. The CDR3 nucleotides are TGTGCCAGTAGTTTGGCCAGGCCTAACGGCTACACCTTC.

This rearrangement joins TRBV5-4 to TRBJ1-5; a weak D match, TRBD1 (5 bases). Germline V CDR1 and CDR2: SGHNT, YYREEE (reference sequence). Trimming pared 1 base from V and 6 bases from J, leaving 5 bases between. This CDR3 comprises 12 residues. The CDR3 DNA is TGTGCCAGCAGCTTGCAGGGTCAGCCCCAGCATTTT. Translation gives CASSLQGQPQHF.

The gene calls are TRBV19 and TRBJ1-5; D might be TRBD1 (6 bases). V gave up 4 bases and J gave up 1 base, with 8 bases separating them. The germline gives CDR1 LNHDA, CDR2 SQIVND (reference sequence). The CDR3 has 14 amino acids. The CDR3 is CASSRRGSNQPQHF. Written as DNA, the CDR3 is TGTGCCAGTAGTAGGAGGGGGAGCAATCAGCCCCAGCATTTT.